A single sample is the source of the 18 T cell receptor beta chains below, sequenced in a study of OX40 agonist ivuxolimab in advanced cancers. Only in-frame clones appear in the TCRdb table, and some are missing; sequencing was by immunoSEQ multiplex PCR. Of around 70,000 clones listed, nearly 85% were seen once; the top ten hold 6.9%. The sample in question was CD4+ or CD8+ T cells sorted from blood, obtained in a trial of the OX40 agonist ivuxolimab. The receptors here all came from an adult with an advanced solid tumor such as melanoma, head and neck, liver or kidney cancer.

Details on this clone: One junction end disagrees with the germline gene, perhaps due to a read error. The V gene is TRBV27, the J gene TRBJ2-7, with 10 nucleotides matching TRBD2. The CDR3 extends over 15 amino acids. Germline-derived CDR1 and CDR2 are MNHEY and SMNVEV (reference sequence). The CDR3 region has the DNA TGTGCCGGCAGTTTATCGCTAGCGGGGGTCTACGAGCAGTACTTC. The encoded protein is CAGSLSLAGVYEQYF.

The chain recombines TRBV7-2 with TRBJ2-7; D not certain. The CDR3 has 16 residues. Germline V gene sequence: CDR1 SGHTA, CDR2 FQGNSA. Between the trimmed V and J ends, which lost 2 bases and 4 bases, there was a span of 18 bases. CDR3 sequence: CASSLRTDFGQYEQYF. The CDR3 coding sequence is TGTGCCAGCAGCTTACGGACCGATTTCGGGCAATACGAGCAGTACTTC.

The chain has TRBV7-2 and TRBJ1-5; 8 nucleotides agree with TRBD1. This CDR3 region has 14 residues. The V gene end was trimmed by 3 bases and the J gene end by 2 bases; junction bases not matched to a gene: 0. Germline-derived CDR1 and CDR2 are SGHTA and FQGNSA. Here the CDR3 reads CASSLDRGNQPQHF. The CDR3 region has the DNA TGTGCCAGCAGCTTGGACAGGGGCAATCAGCCCCAGCATTTT.

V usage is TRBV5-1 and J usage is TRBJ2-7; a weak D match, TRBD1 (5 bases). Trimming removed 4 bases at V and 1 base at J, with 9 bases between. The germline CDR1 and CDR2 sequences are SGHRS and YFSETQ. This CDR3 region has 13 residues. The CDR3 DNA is TGCGCCAGCAGCCAGACAGAATCCTACGAGCAGTACTTC. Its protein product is CASSQTESYEQYF. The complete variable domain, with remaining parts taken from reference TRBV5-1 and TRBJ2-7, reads KAGVTQTPRYLIKTRGQQVTLSCSPISGHRSVSWYQQTPGQGLQFLFEYFSETQRNKGNFPGRFSGRQFSNSRSEMNVSTLELGDSALYLCASSQTESYEQYFGPGTRLTVT.

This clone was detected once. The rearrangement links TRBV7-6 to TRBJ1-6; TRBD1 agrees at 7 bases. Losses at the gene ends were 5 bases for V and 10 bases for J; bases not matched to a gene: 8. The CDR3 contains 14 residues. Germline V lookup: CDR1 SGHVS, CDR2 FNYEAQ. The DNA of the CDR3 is TGTGCCAGCAGCCCCCGACAGGGACGGTCACCCCTCCACTTT. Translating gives CASSPRQGRSPLHF.

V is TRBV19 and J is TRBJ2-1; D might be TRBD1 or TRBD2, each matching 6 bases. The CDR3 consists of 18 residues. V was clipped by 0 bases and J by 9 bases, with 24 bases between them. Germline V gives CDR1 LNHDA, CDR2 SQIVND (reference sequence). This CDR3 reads CASSIDLGGFRVASEQFF. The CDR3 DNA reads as TGTGCCAGTAGTATAGATCTGGGGGGCTTTCGGGTTGCGAGTGAGCAGTTCTTC.

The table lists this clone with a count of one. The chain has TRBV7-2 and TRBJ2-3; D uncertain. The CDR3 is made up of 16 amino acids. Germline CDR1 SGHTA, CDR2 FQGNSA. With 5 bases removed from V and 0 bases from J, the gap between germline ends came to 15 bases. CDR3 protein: CASSPPRKASTDTQYF. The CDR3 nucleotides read TGTGCCAGCAGCCCCCCTCGTAAAGCTAGCACAGATACGCAGTATTTT.

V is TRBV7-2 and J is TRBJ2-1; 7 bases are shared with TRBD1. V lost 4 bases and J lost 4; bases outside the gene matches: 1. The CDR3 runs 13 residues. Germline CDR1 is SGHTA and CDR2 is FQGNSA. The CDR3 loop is CASSWDSYNEQFF. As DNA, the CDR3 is TGTGCCAGCAGCTGGGACAGTTACAATGAGCAGTTCTTC.

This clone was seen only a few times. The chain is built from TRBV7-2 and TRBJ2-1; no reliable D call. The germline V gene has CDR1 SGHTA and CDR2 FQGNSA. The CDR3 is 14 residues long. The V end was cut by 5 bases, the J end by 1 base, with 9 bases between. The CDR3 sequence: CASSPSPSYNEQFF. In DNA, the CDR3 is TGTGCCAGCAGCCCGTCCCCATCCTACAATGAGCAGTTCTTC.

This CDR3 reads CSARQTYGYTF. In nucleotides, the CDR3 is TGCAGTGCTCGACAGACTTATGGCTACACCTTC. The gene calls are TRBV20-1 and TRBJ1-2; possibly TRBD1 for D (5 bases). The CDR3 runs to 11 residues. CDR1 is DFQATT, CDR2 SNEGSKA, per germline (reference sequence). V lost 5 bases, J lost 5 bases, and 9 bases lay in between.

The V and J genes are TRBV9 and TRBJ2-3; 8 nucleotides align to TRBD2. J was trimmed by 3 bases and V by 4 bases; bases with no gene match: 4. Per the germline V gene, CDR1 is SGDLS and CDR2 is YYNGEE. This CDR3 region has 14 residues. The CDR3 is CASSIGLATDTQYF. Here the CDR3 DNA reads TGTGCCAGCAGCATCGGACTAGCAACAGATACGCAGTATTTT.

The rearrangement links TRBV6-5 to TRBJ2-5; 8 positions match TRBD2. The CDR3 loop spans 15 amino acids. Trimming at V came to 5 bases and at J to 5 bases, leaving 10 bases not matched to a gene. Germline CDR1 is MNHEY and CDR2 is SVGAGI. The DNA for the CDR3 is TGTGCCAGCAGTACCGCGGGGGGTGATTTCGAGACCCAGTACTTC. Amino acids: CASSTAGGDFETQYF.

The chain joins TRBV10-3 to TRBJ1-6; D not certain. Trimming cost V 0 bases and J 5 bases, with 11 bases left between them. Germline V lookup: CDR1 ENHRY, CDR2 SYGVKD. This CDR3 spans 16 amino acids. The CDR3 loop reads CAISESGDGDNSPLHF. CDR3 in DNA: TGTGCCATCAGTGAGTCTGGTGATGGGGATAATTCACCCCTCCACTTT.

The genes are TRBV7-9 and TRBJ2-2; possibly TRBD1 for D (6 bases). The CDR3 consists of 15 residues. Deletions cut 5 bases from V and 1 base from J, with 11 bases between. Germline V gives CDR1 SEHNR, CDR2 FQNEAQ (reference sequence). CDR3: CASSPGTRNTGELFF. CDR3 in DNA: TGTGCCAGCAGCCCTGGGACAAGGAACACCGGGGAGCTGTTTTTT.

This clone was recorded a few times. DNA of the CDR3: TGTGCCAGCAGTCGCCGCGGATGGTACGAGCAGTACTTC. Translating it yields CASSRRGWYEQYF. This rearrangement joins TRBV6-5 to TRBJ2-7; no clear D. CDR3 length equals 13 residues. Germline loops: CDR1 MNHEY, CDR2 SVGAGI. Trimming pared 5 bases from V and 4 bases from J, leaving 12 bases between.

The DNA for the CDR3 is TGCGCCAGCAGCCAAGATTGGGGACAGGGAAATCAGCCCCAGCATTTT. Protein product: CASSQDWGQGNQPQHF. The genes are TRBV4-3 and TRBJ1-5, with 9 nucleotides matching TRBD1. With V trimmed by 0 bases and J by 4 bases, 4 bases remained unmatched. The CDR3 totals 16 residues. Germline lookup yields CDR1 LGHNA and CDR2 YSLEER.

This chain's CDR3 is CASSEGVNTEAFF. CDR3 nucleotide sequence: TGTGCCAGCAGTGAAGGGGTGAACACTGAAGCTTTCTTT. The chain carries TRBV2 and TRBJ1-1; no clear D gene. V shed 1 base and J shed 0 bases, with 3 bases lying between them. The CDR3 contains 13 residues. Germline values: CDR1 SNHLY, CDR2 FYNNEI.

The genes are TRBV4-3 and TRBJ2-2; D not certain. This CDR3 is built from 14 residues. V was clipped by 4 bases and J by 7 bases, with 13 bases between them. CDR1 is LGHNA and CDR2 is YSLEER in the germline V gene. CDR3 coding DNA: TGCGCCAGCAGCCCACAGTACGTTTACGGGGAGCTGTTTTTT. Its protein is CASSPQYVYGELFF.